This paragraph reports one T cell receptor beta chain. Other DNA sequences in this specimen translate into the identical CDR3. Sequencing was performed with immunoSEQ multiplex PCR; in TCRdb, only in-frame clones are kept and a portion is missing. This sample yields 52,000 or so clones, of which 65% to 90% are seen a single time; under 4.5% belongs to the top ten. This entry is derived from a study of OX40 agonist ivuxolimab in advanced cancers. Sequencing was performed on CD4+ or CD8+ T cells sorted from blood, taken in a trial of the OX40 agonist ivuxolimab. The receptor was derived from an adult with an advanced solid tumor such as melanoma, head and neck, liver or kidney cancer.

The CDR3 sequence is CASSLGPGLSTDTQYF. The CDR3 nucleotides are TGCGCCAGCAGCTTGGGCCCGGGGCTATCCACAGATACGCAGTATTTT. The rearrangement joins TRBV5-1 to TRBJ2-3, with D possibly called TRBD1 or TRBD2 (5 bases each). The CDR3 totals 16 residues. V lost 0 bases and J 2 bases, leaving 13 bases between the germline ends. Germline lookup yields CDR1 SGHRS and CDR2 YFSETQ.